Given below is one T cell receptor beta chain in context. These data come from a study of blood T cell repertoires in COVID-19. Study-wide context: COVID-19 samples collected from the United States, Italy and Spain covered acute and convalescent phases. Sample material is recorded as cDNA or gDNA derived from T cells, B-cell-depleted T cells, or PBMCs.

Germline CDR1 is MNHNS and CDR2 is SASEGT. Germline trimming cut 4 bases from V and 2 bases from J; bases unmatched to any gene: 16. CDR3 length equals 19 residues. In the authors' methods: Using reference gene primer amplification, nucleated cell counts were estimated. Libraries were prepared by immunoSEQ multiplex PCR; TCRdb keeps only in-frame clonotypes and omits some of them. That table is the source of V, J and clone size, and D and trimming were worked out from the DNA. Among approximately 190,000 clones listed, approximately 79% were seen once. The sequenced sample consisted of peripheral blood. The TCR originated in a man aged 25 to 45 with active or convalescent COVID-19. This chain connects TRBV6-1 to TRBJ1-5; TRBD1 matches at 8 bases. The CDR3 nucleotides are TGTGCCAGCAGTGCGATAGGACAGGGTTATTTTATGGGCAATCAGCCCCAGCATTTT. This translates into CASSAIGQGYFMGNQPQHF.